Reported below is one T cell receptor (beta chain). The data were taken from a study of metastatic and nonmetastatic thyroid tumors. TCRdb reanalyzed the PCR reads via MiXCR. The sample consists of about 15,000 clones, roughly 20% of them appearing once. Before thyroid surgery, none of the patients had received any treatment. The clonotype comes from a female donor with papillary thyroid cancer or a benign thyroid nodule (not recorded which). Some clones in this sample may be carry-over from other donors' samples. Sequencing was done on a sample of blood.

CDR3 in DNA: TGTGCCACCAGCAGAGATCTTGCGGGGGGGCAGTCCCAGTACTTC. This codes for CATSRDLAGGQSQYF. This chain links TRBV15 with TRBJ2-5, with 9 bases aligning to TRBD2. V shed 0 bases, J shed 9 bases, and the junction held 8 bases outside the gene matches. The germline gives CDR1 LNHNV, CDR2 YYDKDF (reference sequence). CDR3 length: 15 amino acids.